Listed below are T cell receptor beta chains from one sample, sequenced in a study of blood T cells in healthy people across ages. TCRdb reprocessed the 5' RACE reads via MiXCR and lists one record per CDR3 protein. The data show roughly 720,000 distinct CDR3 sequences, approximately 55% seen once. The sample comprised blood. The source is a man aged 80 or over in good health. The CDR3 runs from the conserved cysteine through the conserved F or W.

j_call,cdr3_length,v_call,cdr3_aa
TRBJ1-2,17,TRBV27,CASSLSLRSRLSYGYTF
TRBJ2-1,15,TRBV25-1,CASSELREGRDEQFF
TRBJ2-1,14,TRBV20-1,CSARYATSYNEQFF
TRBJ1-1,15,TRBV7-9,CASSPAGQFNTEAFF
TRBJ2-5,16,TRBV7-8,CASSLGQPGTTYGQYF
TRBJ2-3,16,TRBV27,CASRTSGADSHRYAYF
TRBJ2-1,15,TRBV2,CASSEMGLPGNEQFF
TRBJ2-1,13,TRBV30,CAWSPPFYNEQFF
TRBJ2-1,15,TRBV4-2,CASSQDVGELNEQFF
TRBJ2-7,14,TRBV9,CASSPTSGVYEQYF
TRBJ2-1,9,TRBV20-1,CSAGNEQFF
TRBJ1-4,16,TRBV24-1,CATSDPTRGTNEKLFF
TRBJ1-5,13,TRBV6-5,CASSLDSAAPQHF
TRBJ2-1,13,TRBV24-1,CATRSLGGNEQFF
TRBJ2-5,15,TRBV9,CASSGRDRRFGTQYF
TRBJ2-7,14,TRBV6-6,CASRWGEGLNEQYF
TRBJ2-5,15,TRBV6-5,CASSLATGWKETQYF
TRBJ1-1,15,TRBV6-5,CASSYSIRGNTEAFF
TRBJ2-7,11,TRBV29-1,CSVYRQTEQYF
TRBJ2-3,14,TRBV3-1,CASSSSRTLPSQYF
TRBJ1-4,14,TRBV5-1,CASRAGGADEKLFF
TRBJ2-3,12,TRBV29-1,CSASVGIRYAYF
TRBJ2-3,14,TRBV10-3,CVISASGGTDTQYF
TRBJ2-1,15,TRBV20-1,CSARTSGIARIVQFF
TRBJ2-1,15,TRBV5-1,CASSKGENSYNEQFF
NA,13,TRBV20-1,CSAQSRSVYEQYF
TRBJ1-2,13,TRBV29-1,CSVVALVGGGCTF
TRBJ2-7,15,TRBV6-5,CASSYAQITPYEQYF
TRBJ2-7,17,TRBV28,CASSSPGQGSFSYEQYF
TRBJ2-7,15,TRBV5-1,CASSLVAGQSYEQYF
TRBJ2-1,19,TRBV5-1,CASSSGLAGDRSSYNEQFF
TRBJ2-4,14,TRBV10-2,CASSEWLAKNIQYF
TRBJ2-1,15,TRBV11-2,CASSTPGGKRNEQFF
TRBJ2-3,12,TRBV7-9,CASSLEGVTQYF
TRBJ2-5,14,TRBV29-1,CSGWFAKYAETQYF
TRBJ2-3,14,TRBV12-3/TRBV12-4,CASSPGGLHRDAYF
TRBJ2-2,18,TRBV15,CATSSSGLAGLLTGELFF
TRBJ2-3,13,TRBV7-3,CASGREVTDTQYF
TRBJ2-4,14,TRBV5-1,CASSHGTTKNIQYF